This T cell receptor beta chain was recovered during a study of blood T cell repertoires in COVID-19. The wider study: Samples came from the United States, Italy and Spain, spanning acute and convalescent COVID-19. PBMCs, B-cell-depleted T cells, or T cells provided the cDNA or gDNA that made up the material.

As handled by the study authors: Amplifying reference gene primers gave estimates of nucleated cell counts. The data were produced by immunoSEQ multiplex PCR, yet TCRdb's version contains in-frame clones alone and is incomplete. V and J calls and clone size are those listed in that table; D and trimming were worked out from the DNA. The sample holds some 150,000 clones; roughly 80% are singletons and the top ten take around 3.1%. V lost 4 bases and J lost 8; bases outside the gene matches: 6. The CDR3 is made up of 14 amino acids. Germline V gives CDR1 SGHAT, CDR2 FQDESV (reference sequence). Source material: peripheral blood. The chain recombines TRBV11-1 with TRBJ2-4; 9 bases fit TRBD2. The TCR comes from a woman older than 75 with acute or convalescent COVID-19. CDR3 in amino acids: CASSSGLAIDIQYF. CDR3 in DNA: TGTGCCAGCAGCTCCGGACTAGCGATCGACATTCAGTACTTC.